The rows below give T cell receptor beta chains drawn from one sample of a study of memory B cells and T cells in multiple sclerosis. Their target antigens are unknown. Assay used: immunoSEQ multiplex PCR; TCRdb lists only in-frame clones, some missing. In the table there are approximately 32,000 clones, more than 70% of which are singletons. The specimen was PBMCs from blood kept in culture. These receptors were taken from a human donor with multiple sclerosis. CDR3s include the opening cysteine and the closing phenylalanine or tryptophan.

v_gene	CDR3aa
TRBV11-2	CASSLAGGTDTQYF
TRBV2	CASSLSRAGGTDTQYF
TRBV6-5	CASLDVLEAFF
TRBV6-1	CASSSKMNTEAFF
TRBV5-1	CASSLEQGLAREQYF
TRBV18	CASSPPYTSGYGYTF
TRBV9	CASSVAAGGAQDTEAFF
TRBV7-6	CASSFYRGRSSGNTIYF
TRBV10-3	CAPPNTEAFF
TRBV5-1	CASSLDGDYEQYF
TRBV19	CASRTTGNNYGYTF
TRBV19	CASSIGLAGENYEQYF
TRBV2	CASSVGTGGLGYTF
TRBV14	CASSRPGSSYNSPLHF
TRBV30	CAYSTGTGRYGYTF
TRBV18	CASSPDRVLNEQFF
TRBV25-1	CASSRYTEAFF
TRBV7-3	CASSSLTGYEQYF
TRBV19	CASSIGQGQAYEQYF
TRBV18	CASSRGTGVNTGELFF
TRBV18	CASSPVASSYEQYF
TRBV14	CASSFLRDRVSFF
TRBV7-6	CASSLEALPNYGYTF
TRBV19	CASSNSGSGNEQFF
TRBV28	CASSFGTGVLSEQYF
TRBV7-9	CASSYTQEYQETQYF
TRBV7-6	CASSLAQGYEQYF
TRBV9	CASSVDGLTYNEQFF
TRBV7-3	CASSFGTGDTEAFF
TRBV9	CASSVAPPGGTDTQYF
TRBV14	CASSPLLGGQETQYF
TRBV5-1	CASSLSGSGNTIYF
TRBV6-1	CASRWAPFYEQYF
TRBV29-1	CSVEGTGQADTQYF
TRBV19	CASSRIGNTIYF
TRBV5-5	CASSLSPASTYEQYF
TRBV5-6	CASRRGGQGNTEAFF
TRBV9	CASSPIKGFGANVLTF
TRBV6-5	CASRNTQGTQYF
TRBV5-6	CASSLAGRNYGYTF
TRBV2	CASAFGTGWETQYF
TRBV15	CATSRATGGATDTQYF